What follows are 9 T cell receptor beta chains derived from one specimen sequenced in a study of shared clonotypes between healthy human individuals. Libraries were prepared by immunoSEQ multiplex PCR; TCRdb keeps only in-frame clonotypes and omits some of them. The sample shows around 2.1 million clones, approximately 96% of them seen only once. Material for sequencing was naive CD4+ T cells sorted from blood. Subset given: CD45RA+ positively selected. These receptor sequences come from a man aged 18-30 years in good health.

V usage is TRBV6-1 and J usage is TRBJ1-5; D remains ambiguous. The germline CDR1 and CDR2 sequences are MNHNS and SASEGT. The CDR3 extends over 18 amino acids. V shed 3 bases and J shed 0 bases, with 18 bases lying between them. The CDR3 region is CASSEGGRRGYSNQPQHF. The CDR3 DNA is TGTGCCAGCAGTGAGGGAGGTCGCCGAGGCTATAGCAATCAGCCCCAGCATTTT.

Turning to this clone: Relative to the germline gene, one junction end is altered; a read error may explain this. This chain connects TRBV6-6 to TRBJ2-5; TRBD1 might be the D (5 bases). The CDR3 spans 14 residues. Germline V gene sequence: CDR1 MNHNY, CDR2 SVGAGI (reference sequence). The CDR3 protein is CAISESQGKETQYF. For the CDR3, the DNA is TGTGCCATCAGTGAGTCGCAGGGTAAAGAGACCCAGTACTTC.

This chain uses TRBV18 with TRBJ1-5; D is perhaps TRBD1 (5 bases). The CDR3 is made up of 14 amino acids. The V end lost 3 bases, the J end lost 5 bases, and 11 bases lay between the germline ends. The V gene's germline CDR1 is KGHSH and CDR2 LQKENI. The CDR3 sequence is CASSPGGVDQPQHF. In DNA, the CDR3 is TGTGCCAGCTCACCGGGGGGGGTCGATCAGCCCCAGCATTTT.

The chain employs TRBV7-9 and TRBJ1-2; D is ambiguous. The germline V gene encodes CDR1 SEHNR and CDR2 FQNEAQ (reference sequence). The CDR3 runs 12 residues. V shed 1 base and J shed 3 bases, with 3 bases lying between them. The CDR3 DNA sequence: TGTGCCAGCAGCTTAGATCACTATGGCTACACCTTC. Protein product: CASSLDHYGYTF.

The gene calls are TRBV28 and TRBJ2-7; D is perhaps TRBD1 (5 bases). The V end was cut by 2 bases, the J end by 6 bases, with 14 bases between. The germline gives CDR1 MDHEN, CDR2 SYDVKM. This CDR3 is 14 amino acids long. The CDR3: CASSLRQGRGEQYF. The CDR3 region has the DNA TGTGCCAGCAGTTTACGGCAGGGTAGAGGCGAGCAGTACTTC.

The genes are TRBV18 and TRBJ2-7; no reliable D call. Trimming removed 3 bases at V and 6 bases at J, with 15 bases between. Germline assignment: CDR1 KGHSH and CDR2 LQKENI. This CDR3 has 14 amino acids. CDR3 nucleotides: TGTGCCAGCTCACCTGGTAGCCCCCGTGCCGAGCAGTACTTC. As protein: CASSPGSPRAEQYF.

As regards this clone: In the same sample, other DNA sequences code for this CDR3. V usage is TRBV5-1 and J usage is TRBJ2-5; maybe TRBD1 (5 bases). V gave up 0 bases and J gave up 2 bases, with 8 bases separating them. Looked up from germline, CDR1 is SGHRS and CDR2 is YFSETQ. CDR3 size: 14 residues. CDR3 bases: TGCGCCAGCAGCTTGGAGGCAGGGCAAGAGACCCAGTACTTC. It is translated as CASSLEAGQETQYF.

This chain uses TRBV18 with TRBJ2-3, with D tentatively TRBD2 (5 bases). CDR1 and CDR2 from the germline V gene are KGHSH and LQKENI. The CDR3 totals 14 residues. V shed 8 bases and J shed 2 bases, with 14 bases lying between them. The CDR3 nucleotides read TGTGCCAGCACCCCTCCGGGGAACACAGATACGCAGTATTTT. This encodes CASTPPGNTDTQYF.

This chain uses TRBV2 with TRBJ1-1; D call uncertain. The germline V and J ends were trimmed by 6 bases and 7 bases, with 15 bases remaining between them. Germline CDR1 SNHLY, CDR2 FYNNEI. The CDR3 covers 13 residues. In nucleotides, the CDR3 is TGTGCCAGCAGAGTCCCAGCCGGAGGTGAAGCTTTCTTT. This sequence encodes CASRVPAGGEAFF.